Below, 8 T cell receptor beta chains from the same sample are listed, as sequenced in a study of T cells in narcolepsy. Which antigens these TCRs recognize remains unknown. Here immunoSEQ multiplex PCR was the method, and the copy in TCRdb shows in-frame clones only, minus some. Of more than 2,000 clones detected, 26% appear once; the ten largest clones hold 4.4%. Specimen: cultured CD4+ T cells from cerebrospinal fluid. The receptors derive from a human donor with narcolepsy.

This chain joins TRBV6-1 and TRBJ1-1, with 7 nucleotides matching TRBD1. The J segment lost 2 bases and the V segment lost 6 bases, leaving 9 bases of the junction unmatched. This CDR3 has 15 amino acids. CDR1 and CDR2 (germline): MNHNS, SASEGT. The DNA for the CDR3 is TGTGCCAGCAGGTTAGAGGGACAGCTAAACACTGAAGCTTTCTTT. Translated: CASRLEGQLNTEAFF.

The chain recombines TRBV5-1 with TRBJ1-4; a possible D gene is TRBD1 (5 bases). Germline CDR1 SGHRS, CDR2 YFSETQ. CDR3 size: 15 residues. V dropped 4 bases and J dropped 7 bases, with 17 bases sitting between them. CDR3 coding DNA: TGCGCCAGCAGCGGAGAGGGGCGAAAGGTTGAAAAACTGTTTTTT. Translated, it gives CASSGEGRKVEKLFF.

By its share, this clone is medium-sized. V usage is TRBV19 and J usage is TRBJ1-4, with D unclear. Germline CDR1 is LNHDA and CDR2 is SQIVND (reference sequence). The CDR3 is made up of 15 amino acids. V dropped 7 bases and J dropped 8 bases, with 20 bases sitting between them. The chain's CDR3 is CASKKSGRAKEKLFF. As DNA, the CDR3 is TGTGCCAGTAAGAAGTCAGGAAGGGCCAAAGAAAAACTGTTTTTT. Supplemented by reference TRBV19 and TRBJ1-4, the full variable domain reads DGGITQSPKYLFRKEGQNVTLSCEQNLNHDAMYWYRQDPGQGLRLIYYSQIVNDFQKGDIAEGYSVSREKKESFPLTVTSAQKNPTAFYLCASKKSGRAKEKLFFGSGTQLSVL.

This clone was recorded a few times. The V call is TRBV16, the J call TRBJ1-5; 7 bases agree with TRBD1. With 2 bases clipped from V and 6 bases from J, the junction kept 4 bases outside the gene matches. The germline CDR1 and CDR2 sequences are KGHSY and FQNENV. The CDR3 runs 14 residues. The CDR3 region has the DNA TGTGCCAGCAGCCAACAGGGGGAGGGTCAGCCCCAGCATTTT. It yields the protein CASSQQGEGQPQHF.

The CDR3, as DNA: TGTGCCAGCAGTAGGTCCGAACTGAGAGCCTACGAGCAGTACTTC. Translation: CASSRSELRAYEQYF. V usage is TRBV27 and J usage is TRBJ2-7; no clear D gene. Deletions cut 5 bases from V and 2 bases from J, with 16 bases between. The CDR3 covers 15 residues. Germline V gene data show CDR1 as MNHEY and CDR2 as SMNVEV (reference sequence).

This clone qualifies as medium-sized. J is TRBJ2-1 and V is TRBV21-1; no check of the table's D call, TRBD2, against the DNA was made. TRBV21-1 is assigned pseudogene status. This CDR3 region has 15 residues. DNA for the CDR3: TGTGCCAGCGTTTACGGAGCGGGGGGGTACAATGAGCAGTTCTTC. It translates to CASVYGAGGYNEQFF.

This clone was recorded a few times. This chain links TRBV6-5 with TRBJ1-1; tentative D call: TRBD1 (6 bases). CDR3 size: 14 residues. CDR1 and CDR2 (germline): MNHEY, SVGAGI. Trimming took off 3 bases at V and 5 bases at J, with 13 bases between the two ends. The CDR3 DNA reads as TGTGCCAGCAGTTATTCGACAGGCGGAACTGAAGCTTTCTTT. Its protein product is CASSYSTGGTEAFF.

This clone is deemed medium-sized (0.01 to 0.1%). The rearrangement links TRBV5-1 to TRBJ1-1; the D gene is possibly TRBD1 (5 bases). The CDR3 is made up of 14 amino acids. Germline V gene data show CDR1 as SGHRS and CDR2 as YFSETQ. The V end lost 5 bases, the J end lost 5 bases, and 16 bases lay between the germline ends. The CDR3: CASRNTPGGTEAFF. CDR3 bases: TGCGCCAGCAGAAACACCCCGGGGGGAACTGAAGCTTTCTTT.